A single sample gave rise to the 8 T cell receptor beta chains below, sequenced in a study of T cell responses to AZD1222 COVID-19 vaccine. Sequencing was performed with immunoSEQ multiplex PCR; in TCRdb, only in-frame clones are kept and a portion is missing. The profile shows over 100,000 clones, about nine tenths of them singletons. The sequencing here drew on peripheral blood, taken 28 days after the second dose of the MenACWY control vaccine. These receptors originate from an adult who received the MenACWY meningococcal vaccine as a control.

The CDR3 is CASSRKGGQETQYF. The DNA of the CDR3 is TGCGCCAGCAGCCGAAAAGGGGGTCAAGAGACCCAGTACTTC. This chain uses TRBV4-1 with TRBJ2-5; possibly TRBD1 for D (6 bases). Trimming removed 4 bases at V and 2 bases at J, with 11 bases between. The CDR3 contains 14 residues. Germline CDR1 is MGHRA and CDR2 is YSYEKL.

V gene TRBV11-2 combines with J gene TRBJ1-1; a possible D gene is TRBD1 (5 bases). V was clipped by 1 base and J by 4 bases, with 13 bases between them. Germline loops: CDR1 SGHAT, CDR2 FQNNGV. There are 15 residues in the CDR3. CDR3 in DNA: TGTGCCAGCAGCTTAGTAGGGCAGGGTGGCACTGAAGCTTTCTTT. It encodes CASSLVGQGGTEAFF.

The rearrangement links TRBV6-5 to TRBJ1-2, with D possibly TRBD1 on 5 matching bases. V was pared by 6 bases and J by 8 bases, with 13 bases between. The CDR3 is made up of 12 amino acids. Germline V gene lookup returns CDR1 MNHEY and CDR2 SVGAGI. CDR3 bases: TGTGCCAGCAGCCAACCCGGGGCCGGCTACACCTTC. Translating it yields CASSQPGAGYTF.

V gene TRBV3-1 (or the pseudogene TRBV3-2) combines with J gene TRBJ1-3; a possible D gene is TRBD1 (5 bases). Germline CDR1 LGHDT, CDR2 YNNKEL (reference sequence). The CDR3 sequence is 16 residues long. V was pared by 1 base and J by 0 bases, with 10 bases between. CDR3 DNA sequence: TGTGCCAGCAGCCAAGTCCAGGGATACTCTGGAAACACCATATATTTT. Residues: CASSQVQGYSGNTIYF.

This clone was seen only a few times. V gene TRBV7-9 combines with J gene TRBJ2-1; TRBD2 might be the D (6 bases). Germline assignment: CDR1 SEHNR and CDR2 FQNEAQ (reference sequence). With 0 bases removed from V and 0 bases from J, the gap between germline ends came to 9 bases. The CDR3 runs to 16 residues. DNA of the CDR3: TGTGCCAGCAGCTTAGCGGCGGGGAGCTCCTACAATGAGCAGTTCTTC. Translation: CASSLAAGSSYNEQFF.

CDR3 nucleotide sequence: TGTGCCAGCTCACAAGGGACACTAGAAGAGACCCAGTACTTC. The encoded protein is CASSQGTLEETQYF. The rearrangement joins TRBV18 to TRBJ2-5, with TRBD1 as a possible D gene (6 bases). The CDR3 sequence is 14 residues long. The ends were cut back, 4 bases at V and 3 bases at J, with 12 bases in the middle. Per the germline V gene, CDR1 is KGHSH and CDR2 is LQKENI.

This chain links TRBV12-3 or TRBV12-4 with TRBJ2-7, with D perhaps matching TRBD2 (7 bases). Trimming left V 3 bases short and J 7 bases short, with 13 bases between. The CDR3 has 13 amino acids. CDR3 loop: CASSFQGREEQYF. In DNA, the CDR3 is TGTGCCAGCAGTTTCCAGGGGAGGGAAGAGCAGTACTTC.

In DNA form, the CDR3 reads TGCGCCAGCAGCTTGTTCCCTCCCAGCGGGGGGAACACCGGGGAGCTGTTTTTT. This encodes CASSLFPPSGGNTGELFF. This rearrangement joins TRBV5-1 to TRBJ2-2; 8 bases match TRBD2. Germline CDR1 and CDR2: SGHRS and YFSETQ. V lost 1 base and J lost 1; bases outside the gene matches: 9. The length of the CDR3 is 18 residues.